This is a list of T cell receptor beta chains from one sample in a study of T cell responses to AZD1222 COVID-19 vaccine. The assay was immunoSEQ multiplex PCR, and TCRdb's table has in-frame clones only and misses some. The sample shows tens of thousands of clones, about 90% of them seen only once. The sample in question was peripheral blood, obtained 28 days after the second AZD1222 dose. All receptors derive from an adult who received the AZD1222 COVID-19 vaccine. CDR3s include the opening cysteine and the closing phenylalanine or tryptophan. Fields, in order: J gene, D gene, V gene, clone size, CDR3 protein, CDR3 DNA. The D gene is left open where the match is weak. Clone size appears in some rows only: once, few, many, or a class for an expanded clone.

J: TRBJ2-1
D: NA
V: TRBV29-1
size: once
CDR3: CSGAIANEQFF
DNA: TGCAGCGGGGCGATAGCAAATGAGCAGTTCTTC

J: TRBJ2-7
D: NA
V: TRBV27
size: NA
CDR3: CASGTAGPTREQYF
DNA: TGTGCCAGCGGAACAGCGGGCCCCACAAGGGAGCAGTACTTC

J: TRBJ2-7
D: NA
V: TRBV28
size: NA
CDR3: CASSNPGPAYEQYF
DNA: TGTGCCAGCAGCAACCCGGGACCTGCCTACGAGCAGTACTTC

J: TRBJ2-1
D: NA
V: TRBV10-3
size: NA
CDR3: CAISVTDGEGDEQFF
DNA: TGTGCCATCAGTGTAACAGACGGCGAGGGCGATGAGCAGTTCTTC

J: TRBJ1-2
D: NA
V: TRBV30
size: NA
CDR3: CAWSVRGHGGGYTF
DNA: TGTGCCTGGAGTGTCAGGGGACACGGAGGTGGCTACACCTTC

J: TRBJ1-1
D: NA
V: TRBV30
size: once
CDR3: CAWIVQGGTEAFF
DNA: TGTGCCTGGATTGTACAGGGTGGAACTGAAGCTTTCTTT

J: TRBJ2-1
D: NA
V: TRBV7-9
size: NA
CDR3: CASSNEGSSYNEQFF
DNA: TGTGCCAGCAGTAACGAGGGAAGCTCCTACAATGAGCAGTTCTTC

J: TRBJ2-1
D: TRBD1
V: TRBV4-3
size: NA
CDR3: CASSKKMTGLDEQFF
DNA: TGCGCCAGCAGCAAAAAAATGACAGGGTTGGATGAGCAGTTCTTC

J: TRBJ2-1
D: TRBD2
V: TRBV4-1
size: NA
CDR3: CASSQFIIPRSGRVNEQFF
DNA: TGCGCCAGCAGCCAATTCATAATACCAAGGTCCGGGAGGGTCAATGAGCAGTTCTTC

J: TRBJ2-1
D: TRBD2
V: TRBV6-1
size: NA
CDR3: CASSELAGALGEQFF
DNA: TGTGCCAGCAGTGAACTAGCGGGAGCGTTAGGTGAGCAGTTCTTC

J: TRBJ2-3
D: TRBD1
V: TRBV6-5
size: NA
CDR3: CASSWTGGSTDTQYF
DNA: TGTGCCAGCAGTTGGACAGGGGGAAGCACAGATACGCAGTATTTT

J: TRBJ1-4
D: NA
V: TRBV11-2
size: NA
CDR3: CASSPHKGRSEKLFF
DNA: TGTGCCAGCAGCCCCCATAAGGGGCGAAGTGAAAAACTGTTTTTT

J: TRBJ2-6
D: NA
V: TRBV7-9
size: NA
CDR3: CASSASLTSTGANVLTF
DNA: TGTGCCAGCAGCGCCTCCCTGACTAGTACAGGGGCCAACGTCCTGACTTTC

J: TRBJ2-3
D: NA
V: TRBV2
size: NA
CDR3: CASSPPFTDTQYF
DNA: TGTGCCAGCAGTCCACCATTCACAGATACGCAGTATTTT

J: TRBJ1-1
D: NA
V: TRBV7-9
size: NA
CDR3: CASSSRDTEAFF
DNA: TGTGCCAGCAGCTCCCGGGACACTGAAGCTTTCTTT

J: TRBJ1-1
D: TRBD1
V: TRBV19
size: few
CDR3: CASSNPGTVNTEAFF
DNA: TGTGCCAGTAGTAACCCAGGGACAGTGAACACTGAAGCTTTCTTT

J: TRBJ2-7
D: NA
V: TRBV18
size: once
CDR3: CASSPPGNYEQYF
DNA: TGTGCCAGCTCACCACCGGGAAACTACGAGCAGTACTTC

J: TRBJ1-2
D: NA
V: TRBV7-2
size: NA
CDR3: CASSFRGTYGYTF
DNA: TGTGCCAGCAGCTTTAGGGGGACCTACGGCTACACCTTC

J: TRBJ1-6
D: TRBD1
V: TRBV27
size: NA
CDR3: CASSDPGQGFSPLHF
DNA: TGTGCCAGCAGTGACCCGGGACAGGGATTTTCACCCCTCCACTTT

J: TRBJ2-1
D: NA
V: TRBV7-9
size: NA
CDR3: CASSPDTNEQFF
DNA: TGTGCCAGCAGCCCGGACACCAATGAGCAGTTCTTC

J: TRBJ1-1
D: NA
V: TRBV6-5
size: NA
CDR3: CASVRQVMNTEAFF
DNA: TGTGCCAGCGTCCGACAGGTGATGAACACTGAAGCTTTCTTT

J: TRBJ2-1
D: TRBD1
V: TRBV29-1
size: once
CDR3: CSVEGGTDNEQFF
DNA: TGCAGCGTTGAAGGGGGGACAGACAATGAGCAGTTCTTC

J: TRBJ2-3
D: TRBD2
V: TRBV4-1
size: once
CDR3: CASRPSTSMDTQYF
DNA: TGCGCCAGCAGACCTTCGACTAGCATGGATACGCAGTATTTT

J: TRBJ1-3
D: TRBD1
V: TRBV7-9
size: NA
CDR3: CASSPFTGAYGNTIYF
DNA: TGTGCCAGCAGCCCATTCACAGGGGCTTATGGAAACACCATATATTTT

J: TRBJ2-1
D: NA
V: TRBV5-1
size: once
CDR3: CASSLVQQSSYNEQFF
DNA: TGCGCCAGCAGCTTGGTACAGCAAAGCTCCTACAATGAGCAGTTCTTC

J: TRBJ1-2
D: NA
V: TRBV2
size: NA
CDR3: CASRVGESYGYTF
DNA: TGTGCCAGCAGGGTTGGGGAGAGCTATGGCTACACCTTC

J: TRBJ2-1
D: TRBD2
V: TRBV11-2
size: NA
CDR3: CASSILAGGGNEQFF
DNA: TGTGCCAGCAGCATACTAGCGGGAGGAGGCAATGAGCAGTTCTTC

J: TRBJ2-7
D: NA
V: TRBV18
size: once
CDR3: CASSPRGAINNEQYF
DNA: TGTGCCAGCTCACCACGCGGTGCAATTAACAACGAGCAGTACTTC

J: TRBJ1-5
D: TRBD1
V: TRBV28
size: NA
CDR3: CASSYRDRYNQPQHF
DNA: TGTGCCAGCAGTTACCGGGACAGATACAATCAGCCCCAGCATTTT

J: TRBJ1-6
D: NA
V: TRBV29-1
size: NA
CDR3: CSAATGSYNSPLHF
DNA: TGCAGCGCCGCAACTGGCTCCTATAATTCACCCCTCCACTTT

J: TRBJ2-6
D: NA
V: TRBV6-4
size: NA
CDR3: CASSEVASGANVLTF
DNA: TGTGCCAGCAGTGAGGTGGCCTCTGGGGCCAACGTCCTGACTTTC

J: TRBJ2-1
D: TRBD1
V: TRBV10-1
size: NA
CDR3: CASSEWERDRGQKQFF
DNA: TGCGCCAGCAGTGAGTGGGAGCGGGACAGGGGACAAAAGCAGTTCTTC

J: TRBJ2-3
D: TRBD2
V: TRBV5-4
size: NA
CDR3: CASSFGLAGSTDTQYF
DNA: TGTGCCAGCAGCTTCGGACTAGCGGGAAGCACAGATACGCAGTATTTT

J: TRBJ1-5
D: NA
V: TRBV10-2
size: NA
CDR3: CASRESTGYSNQPQHF
DNA: TGCGCCAGCAGGGAGTCCACAGGGTATAGCAATCAGCCCCAGCATTTT

J: TRBJ1-6
D: NA
V: TRBV7-8
size: NA
CDR3: CASSLVTGALGKSLHF
DNA: TGTGCCAGCAGCTTAGTTACGGGGGCGCTGGGTAAAAGCCTCCACTTT

J: TRBJ2-7
D: NA
V: TRBV5-6
size: NA
CDR3: CASSLPLGSSYEQYF
DNA: TGTGCCAGCAGCTTGCCTCTCGGGAGCTCCTACGAGCAGTACTTC

J: TRBJ2-1
D: NA
V: TRBV5-4
size: NA
CDR3: CASSVGDSRDEQFF
DNA: TGTGCCAGCAGCGTGGGGGACTCAAGGGATGAGCAGTTCTTC

J: TRBJ2-1
D: NA
V: TRBV10-2
size: NA
CDR3: CASSNPGAPPEQFF
DNA: TGCGCCAGCAGTAATCCCGGGGCCCCCCCCGAGCAGTTCTTC

J: TRBJ2-5
D: NA
V: TRBV20-1
size: once
CDR3: CSASSSVVQETQYF
DNA: TGCAGTGCTAGTTCTAGCGTTGTACAAGAGACCCAGTACTTC

J: TRBJ2-1
D: NA
V: TRBV7-2
size: NA
CDR3: CASSLGAGSFF
DNA: TGTGCCAGCAGCTTAGGGGCAGGGTCGTTCTTC

J: TRBJ2-1
D: TRBD2
V: TRBV7-2
size: NA
CDR3: CASSIAGTNLDEQFF
DNA: TGTGCCAGCAGCATCGCCGGGACTAATCTCGATGAGCAGTTCTTC

J: TRBJ2-1
D: NA
V: TRBV5-4
size: NA
CDR3: CASSFHQGRSYNEQFF
DNA: TGTGCCAGCAGCTTCCACCAGGGGAGGTCCTACAATGAGCAGTTCTTC

J: TRBJ2-7
D: TRBD2
V: TRBV19
size: NA
CDR3: CASSITSVTYEQYF
DNA: TGTGCCAGTAGTATAACTAGCGTAACCTACGAGCAGTACTTC

J: TRBJ2-1
D: NA
V: TRBV19
size: NA
CDR3: CASSIGRQNNEQFF
DNA: TGTGCCAGTAGTATAGGGCGGCAAAACAATGAGCAGTTCTTC

J: TRBJ2-2
D: NA
V: TRBV13
size: NA
CDR3: CASSPRGLNGELFF
DNA: TGTGCCAGCAGCCCAAGAGGGCTCAACGGGGAGCTGTTTTTT

J: TRBJ2-5
D: NA
V: TRBV10-3
size: NA
CDR3: CAISVIGDGETQYF
DNA: TGTGCCATCAGTGTCATAGGGGATGGAGAGACCCAGTACTTC

J: TRBJ2-3
D: TRBD2
V: TRBV20-1
size: NA
CDR3: CSASPTSGSLVDTQYF
DNA: TGCAGTGCTAGTCCTACTAGCGGGAGTTTGGTAGATACGCAGTATTTT

J: TRBJ2-7
D: NA
V: TRBV28
size: NA
CDR3: CASSLSGTGIHEQYF
DNA: TGTGCCAGCAGTTTATCCGGAACAGGGATCCACGAGCAGTACTTC

J: TRBJ1-1
D: NA
V: TRBV19
size: NA
CDR3: CASSITSRDTEAFF
DNA: TGTGCCAGTAGTATAACCTCTAGGGACACTGAAGCTTTCTTT